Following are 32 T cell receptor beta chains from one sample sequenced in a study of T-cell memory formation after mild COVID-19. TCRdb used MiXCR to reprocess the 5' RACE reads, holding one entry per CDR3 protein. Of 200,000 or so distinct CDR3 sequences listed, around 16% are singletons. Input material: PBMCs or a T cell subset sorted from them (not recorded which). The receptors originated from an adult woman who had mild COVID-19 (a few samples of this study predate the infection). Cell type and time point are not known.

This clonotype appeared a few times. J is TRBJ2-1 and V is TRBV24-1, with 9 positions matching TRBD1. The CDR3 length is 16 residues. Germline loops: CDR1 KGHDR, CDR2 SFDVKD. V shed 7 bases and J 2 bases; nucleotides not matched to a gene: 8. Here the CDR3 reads CATSRSGDRAYNEQFF. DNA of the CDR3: TGTGCCACCAGCAGAAGCGGGGACAGGGCCTACAATGAGCAGTTCTTC.

As DNA, the CDR3 is TGTGCCAGCATCCGAAGTGGGTGGGAGGACCCGAACACCGGGGAGCTGTTTTTT. Protein product: CASIRSGWEDPNTGELFF. The rearrangement uses TRBV11-2 and TRBJ2-2; a possible D gene is TRBD2 (6 bases). The length of the CDR3 is 18 residues. The ends were cut back, 7 bases at V and 0 bases at J, with 21 bases in the middle. Germline V lookup: CDR1 SGHAT, CDR2 FQNNGV.

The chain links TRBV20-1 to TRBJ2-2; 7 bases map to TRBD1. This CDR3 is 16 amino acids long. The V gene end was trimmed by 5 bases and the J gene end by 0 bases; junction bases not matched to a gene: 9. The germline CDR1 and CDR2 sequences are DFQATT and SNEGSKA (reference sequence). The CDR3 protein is CSARTGAGPNTGELFF. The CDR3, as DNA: TGCAGTGCTCGAACAGGGGCCGGTCCGAACACCGGGGAGCTGTTTTTT.

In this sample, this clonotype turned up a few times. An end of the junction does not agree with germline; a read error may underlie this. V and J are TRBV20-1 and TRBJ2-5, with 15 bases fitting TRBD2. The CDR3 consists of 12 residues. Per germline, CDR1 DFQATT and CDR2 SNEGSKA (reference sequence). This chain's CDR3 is CSATPGLAGGNF. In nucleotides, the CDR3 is TGCAGTGCAACTCCGGGACTAGCGGGGGGTAACTTC.

CDR3 sequence (DNA): TGTGCCAGCAGCTTAGGGGCCAGCGGGGCCTCAGAGACCCAGTACTTC. It yields the protein CASSLGASGASETQYF. The chain is built from TRBV7-6 and TRBJ2-5; 7 positions match TRBD2. CDR1 SGHVS and CDR2 FNYEAQ come from the germline V gene. The CDR3 contains 16 residues. V lost 1 base, J lost 4 bases, and 9 bases stayed unmatched.

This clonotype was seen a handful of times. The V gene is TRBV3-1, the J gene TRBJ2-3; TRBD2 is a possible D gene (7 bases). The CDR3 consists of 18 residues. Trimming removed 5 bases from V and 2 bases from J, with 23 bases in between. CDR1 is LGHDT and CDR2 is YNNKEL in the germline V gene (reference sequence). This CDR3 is CASSLIGGRGPFTDTQYF. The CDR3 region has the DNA TGTGCCAGCAGCTTAATCGGGGGGCGAGGCCCCTTCACAGATACGCAGTATTTT.

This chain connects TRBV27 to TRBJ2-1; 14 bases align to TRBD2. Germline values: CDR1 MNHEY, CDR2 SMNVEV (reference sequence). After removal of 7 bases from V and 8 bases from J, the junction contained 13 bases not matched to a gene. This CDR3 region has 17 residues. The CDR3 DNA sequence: TGTGCCAGCAAACACAACAGTAGGACTAGCGGGAGGTATGAGCAGTTCTTC. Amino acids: CASKHNSRTSGRYEQFF.

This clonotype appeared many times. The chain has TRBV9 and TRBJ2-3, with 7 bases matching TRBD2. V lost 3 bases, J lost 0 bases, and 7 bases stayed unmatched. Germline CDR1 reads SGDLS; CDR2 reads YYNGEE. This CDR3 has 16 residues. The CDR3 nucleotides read TGTGCCAGCAGCGAGACCTCGGGGGGAAGCACAGATACGCAGTATTTT. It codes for CASSETSGGSTDTQYF.

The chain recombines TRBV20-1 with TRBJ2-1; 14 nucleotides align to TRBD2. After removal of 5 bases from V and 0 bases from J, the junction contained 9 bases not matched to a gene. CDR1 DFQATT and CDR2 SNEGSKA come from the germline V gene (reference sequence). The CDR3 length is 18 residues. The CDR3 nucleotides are TGCAGTGCTCTCGGGACTAGCGGGGGCCATATCTCCTACAATGAGCAGTTCTTC. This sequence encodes CSALGTSGGHISYNEQFF.

The CDR3 loop is CASSLGSDEQFF. CDR3 DNA sequence: TGTGCCAGCAGCTTAGGGTCAGATGAGCAGTTCTTC. This chain uses TRBV7-3 with TRBJ2-1; no firm D call. V lost 2 bases to trimming and J lost 8 bases, with 7 bases between them. From germline, CDR1 is SGHTA and CDR2 FQGTGA. The CDR3 is 12 amino acids. Full variable domain (missing parts from reference TRBV7-3 and TRBJ2-1): GAGVSQTPSNKVTEKGKYVELRCDPISGHTALYWYRQSLGQGPEFLIYFQGTGAADDSGLPNDRFFAVRPEGSVSTLKIQRTERGDSAVYLCASSLGSDEQFFGPGTRLTVL.

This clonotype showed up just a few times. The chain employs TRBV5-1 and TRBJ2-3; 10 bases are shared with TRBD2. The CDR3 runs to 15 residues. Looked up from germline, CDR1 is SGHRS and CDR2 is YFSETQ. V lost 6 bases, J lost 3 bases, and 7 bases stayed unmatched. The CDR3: CASTPSGRETDTQYF. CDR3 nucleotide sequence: TGCGCCAGCACGCCTAGCGGGAGAGAAACAGATACGCAGTATTTT.

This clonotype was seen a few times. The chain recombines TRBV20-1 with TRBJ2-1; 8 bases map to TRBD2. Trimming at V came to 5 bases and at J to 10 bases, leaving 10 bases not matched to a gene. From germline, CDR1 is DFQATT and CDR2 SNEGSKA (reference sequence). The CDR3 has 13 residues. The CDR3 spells CSAASMGLGEQFF. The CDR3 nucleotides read TGCAGTGCTGCTTCGATGGGACTAGGAGAGCAGTTCTTC.

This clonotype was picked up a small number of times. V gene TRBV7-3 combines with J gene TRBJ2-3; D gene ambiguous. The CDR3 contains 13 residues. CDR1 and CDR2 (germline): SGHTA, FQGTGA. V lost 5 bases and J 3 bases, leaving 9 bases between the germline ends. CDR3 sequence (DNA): TGTGCCAGCAGCGCCCCTGGGACAGATACGCAGTATTTT. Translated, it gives CASSAPGTDTQYF.

CDR3 sequence (DNA): TGCGCCAGCAGCTTGAACAGGGCCAACTATGGCTACACCTTC. This gives the protein CASSLNRANYGYTF. This rearrangement joins TRBV5-1 to TRBJ1-2, with D perhaps matching TRBD1 (6 bases). The germline CDR1 and CDR2 sequences are SGHRS and YFSETQ. CDR3 length equals 14 residues. V was pared by 1 base and J by 2 bases, with 9 bases between.

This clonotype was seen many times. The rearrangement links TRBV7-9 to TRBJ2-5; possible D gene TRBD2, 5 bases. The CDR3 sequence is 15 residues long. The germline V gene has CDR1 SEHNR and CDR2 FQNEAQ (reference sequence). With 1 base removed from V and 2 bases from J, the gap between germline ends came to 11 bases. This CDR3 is CASSLGAGGQETQYF. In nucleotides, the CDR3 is TGTGCCAGCAGCTTAGGGGCCGGCGGGCAAGAGACCCAGTACTTC.

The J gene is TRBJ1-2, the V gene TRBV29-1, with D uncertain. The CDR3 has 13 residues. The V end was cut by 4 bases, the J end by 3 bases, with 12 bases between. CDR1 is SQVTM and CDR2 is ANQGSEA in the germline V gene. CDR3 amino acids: CSVGGRLDYGYTF. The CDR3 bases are TGCAGCGTTGGCGGCAGACTAGACTATGGCTACACCTTC.

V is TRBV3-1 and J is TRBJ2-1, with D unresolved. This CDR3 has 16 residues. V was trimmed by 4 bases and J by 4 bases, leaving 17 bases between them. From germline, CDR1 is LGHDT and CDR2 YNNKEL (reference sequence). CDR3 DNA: TGTGCCAGCAGCCCCCGCGTCGGGTCCACGTACAATGAGCAGTTCTTC. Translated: CASSPRVGSTYNEQFF.

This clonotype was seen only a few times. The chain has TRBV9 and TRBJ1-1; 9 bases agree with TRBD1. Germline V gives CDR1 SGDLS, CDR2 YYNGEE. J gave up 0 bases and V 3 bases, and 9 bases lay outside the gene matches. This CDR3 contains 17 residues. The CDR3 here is CASSGADRGTLNTEAFF. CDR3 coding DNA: TGTGCCAGCAGCGGCGCGGACAGGGGAACACTGAACACTGAAGCTTTCTTT.

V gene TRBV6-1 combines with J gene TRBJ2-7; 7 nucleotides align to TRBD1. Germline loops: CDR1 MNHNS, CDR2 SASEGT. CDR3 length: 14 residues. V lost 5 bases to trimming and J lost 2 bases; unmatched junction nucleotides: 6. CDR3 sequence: CASSMTGTTYEQYF. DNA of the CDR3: TGTGCCAGCAGTATGACAGGGACCACCTACGAGCAGTACTTC.

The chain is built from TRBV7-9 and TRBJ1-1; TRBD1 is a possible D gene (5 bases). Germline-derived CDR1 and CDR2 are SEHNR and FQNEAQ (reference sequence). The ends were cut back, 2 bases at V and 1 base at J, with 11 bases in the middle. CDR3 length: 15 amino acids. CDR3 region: CASSLWSRENTEAFF. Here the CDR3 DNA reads TGTGCCAGCAGCTTATGGTCCAGGGAGAACACTGAAGCTTTCTTT.

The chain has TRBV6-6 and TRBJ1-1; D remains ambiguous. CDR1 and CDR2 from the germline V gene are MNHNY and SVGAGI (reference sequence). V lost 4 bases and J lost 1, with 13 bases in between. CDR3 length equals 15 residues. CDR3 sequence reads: CASSWAYQKNTEAFF. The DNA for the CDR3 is TGTGCCAGCAGTTGGGCCTACCAAAAGAACACTGAAGCTTTCTTT.

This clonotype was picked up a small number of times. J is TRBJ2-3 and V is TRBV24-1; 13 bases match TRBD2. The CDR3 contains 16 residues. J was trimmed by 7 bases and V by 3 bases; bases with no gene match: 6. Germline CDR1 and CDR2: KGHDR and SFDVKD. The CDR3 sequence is CATSDPGTSGTYTQYF. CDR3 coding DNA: TGTGCCACCAGTGATCCTGGGACTAGCGGGACCTATACGCAGTATTTT.

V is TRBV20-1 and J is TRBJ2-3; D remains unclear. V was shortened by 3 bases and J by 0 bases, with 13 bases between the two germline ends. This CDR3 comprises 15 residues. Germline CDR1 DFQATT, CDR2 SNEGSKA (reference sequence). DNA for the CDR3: TGCAGTGCTAGCAACGTTCACGCTAGCACAGATACGCAGTATTTT. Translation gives CSASNVHASTDTQYF.

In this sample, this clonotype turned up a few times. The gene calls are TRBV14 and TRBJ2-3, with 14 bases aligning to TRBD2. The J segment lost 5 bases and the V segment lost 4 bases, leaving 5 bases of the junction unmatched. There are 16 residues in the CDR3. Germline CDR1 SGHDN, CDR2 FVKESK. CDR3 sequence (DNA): TGTGCCAGCAGCCTGGGACTAGCGGGAGCGGGAGATACGCAGTATTTT. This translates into CASSLGLAGAGDTQYF.

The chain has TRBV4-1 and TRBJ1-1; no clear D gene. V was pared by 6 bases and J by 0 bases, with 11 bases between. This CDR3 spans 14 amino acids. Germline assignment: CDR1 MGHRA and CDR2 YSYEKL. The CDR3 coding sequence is TGCGCCAGCAGTTCACGGGCTTTGAACACTGAAGCTTTCTTT. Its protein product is CASSSRALNTEAFF.

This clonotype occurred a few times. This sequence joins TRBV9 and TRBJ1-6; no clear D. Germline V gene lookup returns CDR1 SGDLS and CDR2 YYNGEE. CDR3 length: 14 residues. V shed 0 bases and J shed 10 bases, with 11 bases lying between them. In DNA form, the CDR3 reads TGTGCCAGCAGCGTAGGTCCAGCGATCTCACCCCTCCACTTT. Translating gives CASSVGPAISPLHF.

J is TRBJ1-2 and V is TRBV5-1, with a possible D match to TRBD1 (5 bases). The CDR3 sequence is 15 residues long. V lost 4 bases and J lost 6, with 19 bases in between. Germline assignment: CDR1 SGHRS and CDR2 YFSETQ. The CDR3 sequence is CASSATGTSGHGYTF. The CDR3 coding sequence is TGCGCCAGCAGCGCGACCGGGACCTCCGGGCATGGCTACACCTTC. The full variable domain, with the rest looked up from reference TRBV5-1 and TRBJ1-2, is KAGVTQTPRYLIKTRGQQVTLSCSPISGHRSVSWYQQTPGQGLQFLFEYFSETQRNKGNFPGRFSGRQFSNSRSEMNVSTLELGDSALYLCASSATGTSGHGYTFGSGTRLTVV.

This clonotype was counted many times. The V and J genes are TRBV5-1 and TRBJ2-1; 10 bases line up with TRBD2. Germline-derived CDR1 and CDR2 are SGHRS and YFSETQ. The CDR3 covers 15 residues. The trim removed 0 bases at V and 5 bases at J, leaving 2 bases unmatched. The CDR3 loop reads CASSLASGSNNEQFF. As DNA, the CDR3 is TGCGCCAGCAGCTTGGCTAGCGGGAGTAACAATGAGCAGTTCTTC.

CDR3 sequence (DNA): TGTGCCAGCAGCTTATGGCCTCTTTCCGGGAGCTACAATGAGCAGTTCTTC. It is translated as CASSLWPLSGSYNEQFF. V and J are TRBV7-9 and TRBJ2-1; a weak D match, TRBD2 (6 bases). The ends were cut back, 2 bases at V and 3 bases at J, with 17 bases in the middle. The CDR3 is 17 amino acids. In germline, CDR1 is SEHNR, CDR2 FQNEAQ (reference sequence).

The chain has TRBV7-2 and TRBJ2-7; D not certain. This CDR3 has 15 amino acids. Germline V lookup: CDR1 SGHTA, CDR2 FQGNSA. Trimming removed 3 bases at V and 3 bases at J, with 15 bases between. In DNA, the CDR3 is TGTGCCAGCAGCTTCGTCCAGGACCTGTTCTACGAGCAGTACTTC. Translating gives CASSFVQDLFYEQYF.

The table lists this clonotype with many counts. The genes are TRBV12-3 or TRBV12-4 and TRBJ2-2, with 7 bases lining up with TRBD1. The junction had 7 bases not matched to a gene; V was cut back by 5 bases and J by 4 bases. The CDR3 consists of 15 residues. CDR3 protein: CASSVQGKGTGELFF. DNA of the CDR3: TGTGCCAGCAGTGTACAGGGGAAGGGCACCGGGGAGCTGTTTTTT.

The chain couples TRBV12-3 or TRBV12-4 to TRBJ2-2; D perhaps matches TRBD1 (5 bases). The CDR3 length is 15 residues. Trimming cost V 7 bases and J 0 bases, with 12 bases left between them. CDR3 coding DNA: TGTGCCAGCACAGGGTCCGGTACGAACACCGGGGAGCTGTTTTTT. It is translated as CASTGSGTNTGELFF.